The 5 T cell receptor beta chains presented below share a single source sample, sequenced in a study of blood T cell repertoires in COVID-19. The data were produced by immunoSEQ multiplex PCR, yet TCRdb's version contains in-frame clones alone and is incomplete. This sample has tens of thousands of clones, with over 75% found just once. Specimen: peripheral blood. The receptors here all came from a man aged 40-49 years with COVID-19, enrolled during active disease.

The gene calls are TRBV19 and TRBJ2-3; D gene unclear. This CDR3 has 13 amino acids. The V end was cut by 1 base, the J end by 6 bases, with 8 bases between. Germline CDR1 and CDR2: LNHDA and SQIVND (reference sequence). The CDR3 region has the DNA TGTGCCAGTAGTATAGGGCAATACGATACGCAGTATTTT. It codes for CASSIGQYDTQYF.

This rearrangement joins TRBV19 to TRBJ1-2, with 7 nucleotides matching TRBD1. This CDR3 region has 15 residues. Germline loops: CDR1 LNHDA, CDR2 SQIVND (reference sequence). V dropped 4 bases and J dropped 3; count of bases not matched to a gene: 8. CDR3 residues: CASSNRDRSHYGYTF. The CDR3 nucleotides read TGTGCCAGTAGTAACCGGGACAGATCGCACTATGGCTACACCTTC.

As DNA, the CDR3 is TGTGCCAGCAGTTCCCTCTCCACGGGAAACTATGGCTACACCTTC. Amino acid sequence: CASSSLSTGNYGYTF. The chain joins TRBV28 to TRBJ1-2; D unclear. V gave up 4 bases and J gave up 2 bases, with 14 bases separating them. Germline V CDR1 and CDR2: MDHEN, SYDVKM. The CDR3 consists of 15 residues.

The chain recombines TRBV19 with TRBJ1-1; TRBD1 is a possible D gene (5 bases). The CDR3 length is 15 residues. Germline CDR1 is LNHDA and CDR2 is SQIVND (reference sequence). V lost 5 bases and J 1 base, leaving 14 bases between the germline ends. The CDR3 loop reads CASSSTPGGNTEAFF. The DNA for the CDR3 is TGTGCCAGTAGTTCAACCCCGGGGGGGAACACTGAAGCTTTCTTT.

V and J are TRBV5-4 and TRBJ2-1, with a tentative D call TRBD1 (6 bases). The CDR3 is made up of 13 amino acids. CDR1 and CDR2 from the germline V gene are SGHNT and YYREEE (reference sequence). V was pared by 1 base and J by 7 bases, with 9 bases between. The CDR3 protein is CASSLQGLNEQFF. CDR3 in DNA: TGTGCCAGCAGCTTGCAGGGGCTTAATGAGCAGTTCTTC.